Shown below are 19 T cell receptor beta chains from a single sample sequenced in a study of blood T cell repertoires in COVID-19. TCRdb's table, derived via immunoSEQ multiplex PCR, lists solely in-frame clones and lacks some. Here the sample spans under 250,000 clones, around 87% being singletons. Sequencing was carried out using PBMCs or T cells enriched from blood (not recorded which). Receptor source: a woman aged 18-29 years in a cohort exposed to, infected with or recovered from COVID-19 (not recorded which).

The chain recombines TRBV19 with TRBJ1-1, with D maybe TRBD1 (6 bases). V lost 3 bases and J 6 bases, leaving 14 bases between the germline ends. The CDR3 covers 14 residues. Germline V gene sequence: CDR1 LNHDA, CDR2 SQIVND (reference sequence). CDR3 in DNA: TGTGCCAGTAGTATGGGGGCAGGGTCCGCTGAAGCTTTCTTT. Translating gives CASSMGAGSAEAFF.

The rearrangement uses TRBV7-9 and TRBJ2-5; 7 nucleotides match TRBD2. The CDR3 has 17 residues. Germline values: CDR1 SEHNR, CDR2 FQNEAQ (reference sequence). Trimming at V came to 1 base and at J to 5 bases, leaving 13 bases not matched to a gene. CDR3 region: CASSLEGGREKSETQYF. In DNA, the CDR3 is TGTGCCAGCAGCTTAGAAGGAGGGCGGGAGAAATCGGAGACCCAGTACTTC. Full variable domain (rest looked up from reference TRBV7-9 and TRBJ2-5): DTGVSQNPRHKITKRGQNVTFRCDPISEHNRLYWYRQTLGQGPEFLTYFQNEAQLEKSRLLSDRFSAERPKGSFSTLEIQRTEQGDSAMYLCASSLEGGREKSETQYFGPGTRLLVL.

This clone has more than one count but fewer than ten. This chain links TRBV28 with TRBJ2-2; a weak D match, TRBD1 (6 bases). This CDR3 is built from 14 residues. Trimming took 6 bases from V and 4 from J, leaving 12 bases between them. Germline-derived CDR1 and CDR2 are MDHEN and SYDVKM. In DNA, the CDR3 is TGTGCCAGCAGACAGGGCATAATCACCGGGGAGCTGTTTTTT. It is translated as CASRQGIITGELFF.

The genes are TRBV10-2 and TRBJ2-2; 13 bases are a match to TRBD2. J lost 6 bases, V lost 7 bases, and 5 bases had no gene match. The CDR3 sequence is 15 residues long. The germline V gene encodes CDR1 WSHSY and CDR2 SAAADI. The CDR3 protein is CASKGTSGKAGELFF. In nucleotides, the CDR3 is TGCGCCAGCAAGGGGACTAGCGGGAAGGCCGGGGAGCTGTTTTTT.

The chain uses TRBV27 and TRBJ2-5, with unresolved D. The V gene's germline CDR1 is MNHEY and CDR2 SMNVEV (reference sequence). The CDR3 has 14 amino acids. V lost 1 base and J lost 3, with 9 bases in between. This chain's CDR3 is CASSLWATEETQYF. As DNA, the CDR3 is TGTGCCAGCAGTTTATGGGCGACCGAAGAGACCCAGTACTTC.

The rearrangement joins TRBV7-8 to TRBJ2-7; maybe TRBD1 (6 bases). Germline CDR1 is SGHVS and CDR2 is FQNEAQ. This CDR3 region has 15 residues. Trimming took off 4 bases at V and 2 bases at J, with 15 bases between the two ends. The CDR3 region has the DNA TGTGCCAGCAGCTACGGGACATCGGATACCTACGAGCAGTACTTC. Its translation: CASSYGTSDTYEQYF.

V is TRBV19 and J is TRBJ1-5; 8 bases are shared with TRBD1. Per germline, CDR1 LNHDA and CDR2 SQIVND (reference sequence). V shed 1 base and J 7 bases; nucleotides not matched to a gene: 12. The CDR3 sequence is 17 residues long. This chain's CDR3 is CASSIVTGGSIDQPQHF. The DNA for the CDR3 is TGTGCCAGTAGTATAGTCACAGGGGGGAGTATAGACCAGCCCCAGCATTTT.

The genes are TRBV5-8 and TRBJ2-7; no definite D call. The germline CDR1 and CDR2 sequences are SGHTS and YDEGEE. V lost 6 bases and J 9 bases, leaving 25 bases between the germline ends. The CDR3 is 15 residues long. The CDR3 bases are TGTGCCAGCAACGCCCGAGGAGTTGAGTTTAGAGTGCAGTACTTC. Translation gives CASNARGVEFRVQYF. Full variable domain (missing parts from reference TRBV5-8 and TRBJ2-7): EAGVTQSPTHLIKTRGQQATLRCSPISGHTSVYWYQQALGLGLQFLLWYDEGEERNRGNFPPRFSGRQFPNYSSELNVNALELEDSALYLCASNARGVEFRVQYFGPGTRLTVT.

This chain links TRBV5-4 with TRBJ1-3, with 7 bases matching TRBD1. V was clipped by 5 bases and J by 2 bases; unmatched bases: 4. This CDR3 is 14 amino acids long. Germline assignment: CDR1 SGHNT and CDR2 YYREEE (reference sequence). CDR3 sequence: CASSDRAAGNTIYF. The CDR3 DNA sequence: TGTGCCAGCAGTGACAGGGCCGCTGGAAACACCATATATTTT.

V usage is TRBV7-6 and J usage is TRBJ2-5; 7 positions agree with TRBD1. Germline V gives CDR1 SGHVS, CDR2 FNYEAQ. The CDR3 is 15 residues long. Trimming cost V 4 bases and J 1 base; bases outside gene matches: 6. CDR3: CASSSQGTAQETQYF. The CDR3 DNA is TGTGCCAGCAGCTCACAAGGGACAGCCCAAGAGACCCAGTACTTC.

This chain links TRBV7-2 with TRBJ2-1; perhaps TRBD2 as D (5 bases). The V end lost 5 bases, the J end lost 3 bases, and 17 bases lay between the germline ends. This CDR3 spans 16 amino acids. Germline CDR1 is SGHTA and CDR2 is FQGNSA. The CDR3 DNA sequence: TGTGCCAGCAGCCGCATATCGGGATCCTACTACAATGAGCAGTTCTTC. Protein: CASSRISGSYYNEQFF.

To note about this clone: Other nucleotide sequences from this sample produce the same CDR3. The V call is TRBV29-1, the J call TRBJ1-1; D may be TRBD1 (6 bases). Germline V gives CDR1 SQVTM, CDR2 ANQGSEA. The V end was cut by 6 bases, the J end by 4 bases, with 9 bases between. The CDR3 runs 11 residues. The CDR3 loop reads CSVGGLTEAFF. The CDR3 coding sequence is TGCAGCGTCGGGGGGCTCACTGAAGCTTTCTTT.

The chain couples TRBV7-2 to TRBJ2-1, with 7 bases identical to TRBD2. The CDR3 covers 15 residues. Germline V gene lookup returns CDR1 SGHTA and CDR2 FQGNSA. V shed 0 bases and J 8 bases; nucleotides not matched to a gene: 7. CDR3 sequence: CASSLAGQSGDEQFF. The CDR3 region has the DNA TGTGCCAGCAGCTTAGCGGGTCAGAGCGGGGATGAGCAGTTCTTC.

The chain combines TRBV10-1 with TRBJ2-1; the match to TRBD2 covers 8 bases. The CDR3 runs to 15 residues. Germline CDR1 and CDR2: WNHNN and SYGVQD (reference sequence). V dropped 6 bases and J dropped 2; count of bases not matched to a gene: 6. This chain's CDR3 is CASSAASGPYNEQFF. Here the CDR3 DNA reads TGCGCCAGCAGCGCCGCTAGCGGGCCCTACAATGAGCAGTTCTTC.

This chain joins TRBV6-5 and TRBJ1-1; possible D gene TRBD1, 6 bases. The CDR3 consists of 15 residues. The V gene lost 2 bases and the J gene lost 3 bases, with 13 bases spanning the gap. Germline CDR1 is MNHEY and CDR2 is SVGAGI. The CDR3 loop reads CASSYATGSDTEAFF. Written as DNA, the CDR3 is TGTGCCAGCAGTTACGCTACAGGGTCGGACACTGAAGCTTTCTTT.

Points on this clone: A junction boundary mismatches the germline segment, possibly from a read error. The chain is built from TRBV5-4 and TRBJ2-1, with D perhaps matching TRBD1 (5 bases). Germline lookup yields CDR1 SGHNT and CDR2 YYREEE (reference sequence). This CDR3 comprises 14 residues. CDR3 bases: TGTGCCAGCACCTTGGGCCAGGGCTACAATGAGCAGTTCTTC. Translated, it gives CASTLGQGYNEQFF.

This clone came up once. CDR3 sequence reads: CASSHVRGSLSYEQYF. CDR3 nucleotide sequence: TGTGCCAGCAGCCATGTTAGGGGGTCACTCTCCTACGAGCAGTACTTC. V usage is TRBV3-1 (or the pseudogene TRBV3-2) and J usage is TRBJ2-7; maybe TRBD1 (6 bases). The germline gives CDR1 LGHDT, CDR2 YNNKEL (reference sequence). Trimming removed 3 bases at V and 0 bases at J, with 15 bases between. The CDR3 contains 16 residues.

The V gene is TRBV28, the J gene TRBJ1-4; D possibly corresponds to TRBD1 (6 bases). This CDR3 spans 13 amino acids. Trimming took 4 bases from V and 10 from J, leaving 13 bases between them. The germline V gene has CDR1 MDHEN and CDR2 SYDVKM. As DNA, the CDR3 is TGTGCCAGCAGTTACGACTTAGGGGGAAAACTGTTTTTT. Its translation: CASSYDLGGKLFF.

The V gene is TRBV5-4, the J gene TRBJ2-1, with TRBD2 identical over 7 bases. Germline CDR1 is SGHNT and CDR2 is YYREEE (reference sequence). V was clipped by 3 bases and J by 2 bases; unmatched bases: 8. There are 16 residues in the CDR3. CDR3 residues: CASSSASGTTYNEQFF. The CDR3 DNA sequence: TGTGCCAGCAGCTCTGCTTCCGGGACTACCTACAATGAGCAGTTCTTC.